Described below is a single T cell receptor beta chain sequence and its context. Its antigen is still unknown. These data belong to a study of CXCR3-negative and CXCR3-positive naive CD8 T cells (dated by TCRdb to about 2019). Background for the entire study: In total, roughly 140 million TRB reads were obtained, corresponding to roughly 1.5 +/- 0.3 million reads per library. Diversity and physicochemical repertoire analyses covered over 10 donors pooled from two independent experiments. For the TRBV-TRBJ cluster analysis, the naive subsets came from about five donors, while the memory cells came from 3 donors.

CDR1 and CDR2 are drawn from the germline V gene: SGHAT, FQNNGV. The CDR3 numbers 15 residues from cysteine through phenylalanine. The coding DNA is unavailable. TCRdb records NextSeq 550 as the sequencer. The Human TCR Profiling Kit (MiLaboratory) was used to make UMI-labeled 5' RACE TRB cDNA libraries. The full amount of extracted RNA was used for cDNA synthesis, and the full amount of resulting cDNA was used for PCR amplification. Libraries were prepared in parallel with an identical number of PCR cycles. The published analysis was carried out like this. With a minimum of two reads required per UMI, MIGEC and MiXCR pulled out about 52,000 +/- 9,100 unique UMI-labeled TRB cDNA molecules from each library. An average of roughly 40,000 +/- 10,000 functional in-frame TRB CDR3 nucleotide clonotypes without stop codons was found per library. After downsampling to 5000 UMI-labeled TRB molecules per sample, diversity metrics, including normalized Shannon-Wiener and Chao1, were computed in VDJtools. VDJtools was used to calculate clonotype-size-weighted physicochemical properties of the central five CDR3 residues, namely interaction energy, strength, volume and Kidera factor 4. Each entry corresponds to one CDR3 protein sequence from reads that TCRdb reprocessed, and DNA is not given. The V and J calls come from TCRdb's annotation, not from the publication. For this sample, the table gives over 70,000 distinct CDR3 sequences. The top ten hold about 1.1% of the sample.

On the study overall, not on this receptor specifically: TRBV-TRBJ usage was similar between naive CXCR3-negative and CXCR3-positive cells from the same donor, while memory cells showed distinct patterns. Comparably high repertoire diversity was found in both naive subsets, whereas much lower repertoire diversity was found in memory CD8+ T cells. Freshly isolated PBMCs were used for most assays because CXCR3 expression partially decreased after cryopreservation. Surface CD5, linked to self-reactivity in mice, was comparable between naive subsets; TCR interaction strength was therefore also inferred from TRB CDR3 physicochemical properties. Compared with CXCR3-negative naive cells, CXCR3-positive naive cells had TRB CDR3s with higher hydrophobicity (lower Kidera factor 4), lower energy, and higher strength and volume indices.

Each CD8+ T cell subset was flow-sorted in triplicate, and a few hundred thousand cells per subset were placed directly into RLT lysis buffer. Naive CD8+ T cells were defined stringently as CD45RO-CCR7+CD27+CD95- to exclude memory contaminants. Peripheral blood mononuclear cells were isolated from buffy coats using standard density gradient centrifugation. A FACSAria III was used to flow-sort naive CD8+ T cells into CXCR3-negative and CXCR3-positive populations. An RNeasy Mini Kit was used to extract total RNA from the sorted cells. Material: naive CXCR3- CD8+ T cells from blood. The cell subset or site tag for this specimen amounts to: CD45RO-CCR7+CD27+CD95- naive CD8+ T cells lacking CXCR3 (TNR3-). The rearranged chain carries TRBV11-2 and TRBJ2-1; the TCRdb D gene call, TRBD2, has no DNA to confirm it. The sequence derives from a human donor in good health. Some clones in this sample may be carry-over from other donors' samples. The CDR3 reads CASSLTSGSQNEQFF.